This T cell receptor beta chain was sequenced for a study of early T cells in non-severe SARS-CoV-2 infection. Across the whole study: Investigators sequenced bulk RNA drawn from unsorted whole blood, and chains remained unpaired.

This CDR3 is built from 13 residues. Germline V gene data show CDR1 as ENHRY and CDR2 as SYGVKD. With 4 bases clipped from V and 4 bases from J, the junction kept 1 base outside the gene matches. The table lists this clonotype with many counts. The TCR library protocol attached unique molecular identifiers to the individual cDNA molecules. MiXCR, applied by TCRdb to the 5' RACE reads, yields one record per CDR3 protein. Of approximately 45,000 distinct CDR3 sequences in the sample, roughly 6.6% are singletons; the top ten hold around 4.5%. The gene calls are TRBV10-3 and TRBJ1-1, with TRBD1 matching over 9 bases. The TCR sequence derives from an adult who was a healthcare worker with PCR-confirmed SARS-CoV-2 infection or an uninfected control (not recorded which). Specimen: whole blood. CDR3 in amino acids: CAISVDRGTEAFF. Written as DNA, the CDR3 is TGTGCCATCAGTGTGGACAGGGGCACTGAAGCTTTCTTT.